This is a list of T cell receptor beta chains from one sample in a study of OX40 agonist ivuxolimab in advanced cancers. The method was immunoSEQ multiplex PCR; TCRdb's version includes in-frame clones alone and lacks a portion of them. This sample has 95,000 to 150,000 clones, with roughly 93% found just once. The sequencing used CD4+ or CD8+ T cells sorted from blood, collected in a trial of the OX40 agonist ivuxolimab. The receptor source for this set is an adult with an advanced solid tumor such as melanoma, head and neck, liver or kidney cancer. CDR3s include the opening cysteine and the closing phenylalanine or tryptophan. The D gene is left open where the match is weak. The size of a clone is reported for some rows only, either as once, few or many, or as a class for expanded clones.

J gene | D gene | V gene | clone size | CDR3 DNA | CDR3 protein
TRBJ1-1 | NA | TRBV6-6 | NA | TGTGCCAGCAGTTACTCGACGAACACTGAAGCTTTCTTT | CASSYSTNTEAFF
TRBJ2-2 | NA | TRBV7-9 | NA | TGTGCCAGCAGTTCGACGGCTGGGGGACGTACCGGGGAGCTGTTTTTT | CASSSTAGGRTGELFF
TRBJ2-7 | NA | TRBV6-1 | NA | TGTGCCAGCAGGGGAGGGGGAACCCTATACGAGCAGTACTTC | CASRGGGTLYEQYF
TRBJ1-1 | NA | TRBV14 | NA | TGTGCCAGCAGCCAAGATCTGGTTGGGGGCAGGGAAGCTTTCTTT | CASSQDLVGGREAFF
TRBJ2-7 | NA | TRBV5-1 | once | TGCGCCAGCAGCTTGGGGGGGTACGAGCAGTACTTC | CASSLGGYEQYF
TRBJ2-2 | NA | TRBV6-1 | NA | TGTGCCAGCAGTTGGGGGACCCCGAACACCGGGGAGCTGTTTTTT | CASSWGTPNTGELFF
TRBJ2-7 | TRBD2 | TRBV7-8 | NA | TGTGCCAGCAGCTTTCTTCCCTCCCTAAGCGGGGGGGCCGACGAGCAGTACTTC | CASSFLPSLSGGADEQYF
TRBJ2-3 | NA | TRBV11-1 | NA | TGTGCCAGCAGCTTAGATAGTCTTGGAGTTAATACAGATACGCAGTATTTT | CASSLDSLGVNTDTQYF
TRBJ1-1 | TRBD1 | TRBV2 | NA | TGTGCCAGCAGTCAACGACAGGGGCCGAACACTGAAGCTTTCTTT | CASSQRQGPNTEAFF
TRBJ1-3 | TRBD1 | TRBV7-9 | NA | TGTGCCAGCAGCTATCCTAAAACAGGGGGCGCCGACACCATATATTTT | CASSYPKTGGADTIYF
TRBJ2-1 | NA | TRBV29-1 | NA | TGCAGCGCCGACCCATTGACAGCTCGAAATGAGCAGTTCTTC | CSADPLTARNEQFF
TRBJ2-7 | NA | TRBV19 | NA | TGTGCCAGCCGCCGCACAGGGTATTCTGATTACGAGCAGTACTTC | CASRRTGYSDYEQYF
TRBJ1-5 | TRBD1 | TRBV29-1 | NA | TGCAGCGTGCCGGGACAGGGGAATCAGCCCCAGCATTTT | CSVPGQGNQPQHF
TRBJ1-1 | NA | TRBV6-5 | NA | TGTGCCAGCAGTCATGGGCCGGCGGTCGACACTGAAGCTTTCTTT | CASSHGPAVDTEAFF